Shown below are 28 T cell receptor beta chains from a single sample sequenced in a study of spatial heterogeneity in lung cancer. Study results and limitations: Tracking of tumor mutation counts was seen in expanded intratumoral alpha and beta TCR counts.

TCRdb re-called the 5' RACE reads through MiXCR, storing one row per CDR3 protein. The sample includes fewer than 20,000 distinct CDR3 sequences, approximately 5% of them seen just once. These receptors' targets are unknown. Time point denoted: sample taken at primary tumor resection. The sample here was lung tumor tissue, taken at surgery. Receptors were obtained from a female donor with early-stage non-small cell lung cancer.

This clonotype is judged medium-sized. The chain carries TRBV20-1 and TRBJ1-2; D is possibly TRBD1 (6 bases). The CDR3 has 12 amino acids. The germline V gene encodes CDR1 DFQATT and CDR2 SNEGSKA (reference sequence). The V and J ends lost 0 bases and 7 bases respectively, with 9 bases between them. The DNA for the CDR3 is TGCAGTGCTAGAGAGGGGGCAATTGGCTACACCTTC. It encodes CSAREGAIGYTF.

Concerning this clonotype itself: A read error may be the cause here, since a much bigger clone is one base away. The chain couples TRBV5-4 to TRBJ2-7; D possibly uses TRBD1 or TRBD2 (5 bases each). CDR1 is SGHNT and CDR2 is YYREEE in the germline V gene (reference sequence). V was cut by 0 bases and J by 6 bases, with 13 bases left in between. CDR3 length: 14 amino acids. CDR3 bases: TGTGCCAGCAGCTTGGAGGGACGAGGGGCCGAGCAGTACTTC. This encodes CASSLEGRGAEQYF.

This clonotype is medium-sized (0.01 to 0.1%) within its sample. The CDR3 DNA is TGTGCCATCAGTGAGAGGAGAGGTGATGAGCAGTTCTTC. Encoded protein: CAISERRGDEQFF. This sequence joins TRBV10-3 and TRBJ2-1, with unresolved D. The germline V and J ends were trimmed by 2 bases and 8 bases, with 10 bases remaining between them. This CDR3 is built from 13 residues. Germline V lookup: CDR1 ENHRY, CDR2 SYGVKD.

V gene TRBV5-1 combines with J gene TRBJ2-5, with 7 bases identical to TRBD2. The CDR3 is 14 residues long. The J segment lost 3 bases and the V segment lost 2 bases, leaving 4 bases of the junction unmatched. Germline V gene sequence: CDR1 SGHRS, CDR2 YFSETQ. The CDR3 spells CASSFPSGEETQYF. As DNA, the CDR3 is TGCGCCAGCAGCTTCCCTAGCGGCGAAGAGACCCAGTACTTC.

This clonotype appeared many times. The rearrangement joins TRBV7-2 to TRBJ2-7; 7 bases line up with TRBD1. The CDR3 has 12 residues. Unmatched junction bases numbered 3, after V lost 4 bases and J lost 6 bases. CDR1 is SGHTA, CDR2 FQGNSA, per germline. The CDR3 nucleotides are TGTGCCAGCAGCTCAGGGGGTTTCGAGCAGTACTTC. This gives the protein CASSSGGFEQYF.

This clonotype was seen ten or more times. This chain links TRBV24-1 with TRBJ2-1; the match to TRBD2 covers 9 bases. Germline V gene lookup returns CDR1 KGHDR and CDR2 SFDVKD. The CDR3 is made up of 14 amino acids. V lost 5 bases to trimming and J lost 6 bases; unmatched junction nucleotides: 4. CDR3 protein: CATSGSGRSNEQFF. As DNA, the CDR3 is TGTGCCACCAGTGGTAGCGGGAGATCCAATGAGCAGTTCTTC.

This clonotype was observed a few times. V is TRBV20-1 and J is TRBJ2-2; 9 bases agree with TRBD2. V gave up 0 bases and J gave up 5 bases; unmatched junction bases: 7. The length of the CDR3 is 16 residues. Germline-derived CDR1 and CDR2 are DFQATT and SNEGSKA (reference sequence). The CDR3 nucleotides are TGCAGTGCTAGAGATCGGGCTAGCGGGGATACCGGGGAGCTGTTTTTT. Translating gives CSARDRASGDTGELFF.

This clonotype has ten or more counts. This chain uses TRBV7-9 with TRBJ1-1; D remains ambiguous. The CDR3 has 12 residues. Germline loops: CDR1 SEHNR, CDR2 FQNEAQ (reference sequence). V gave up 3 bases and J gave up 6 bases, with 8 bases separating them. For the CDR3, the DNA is TGTGCCAGCAGCTTGATATCTCCTGAAGCTTTCTTT. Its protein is CASSLISPEAFF.

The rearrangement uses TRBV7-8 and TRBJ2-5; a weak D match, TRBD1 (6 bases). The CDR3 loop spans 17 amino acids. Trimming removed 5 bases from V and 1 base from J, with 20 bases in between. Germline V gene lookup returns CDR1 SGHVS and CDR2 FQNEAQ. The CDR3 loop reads CASSPIQGWQAQETQYF. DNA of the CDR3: TGTGCCAGCAGCCCAATACAGGGATGGCAGGCCCAAGAGACCCAGTACTTC.

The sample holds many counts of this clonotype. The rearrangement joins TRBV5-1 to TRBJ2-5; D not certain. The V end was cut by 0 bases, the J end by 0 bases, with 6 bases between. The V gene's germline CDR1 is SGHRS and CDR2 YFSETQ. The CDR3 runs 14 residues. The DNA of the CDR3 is TGCGCCAGCAGCTTGGGATCGAACCAAGAGACCCAGTACTTC. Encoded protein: CASSLGSNQETQYF.

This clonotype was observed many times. CDR3 nucleotides: TGCAGTGCTAGAGGGGTCGGGCGGACCTACAATGAGCAGTTCTTC. It is translated as CSARGVGRTYNEQFF. The chain carries TRBV20-1 and TRBJ2-1; no firm D call. This CDR3 is 15 amino acids long. CDR1 is DFQATT, CDR2 SNEGSKA, per germline (reference sequence). V lost 1 base and J lost 2, with 12 bases in between.

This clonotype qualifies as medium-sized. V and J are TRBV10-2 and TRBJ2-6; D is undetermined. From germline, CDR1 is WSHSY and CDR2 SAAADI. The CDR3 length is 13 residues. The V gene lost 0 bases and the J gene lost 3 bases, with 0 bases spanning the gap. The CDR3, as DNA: TGCGCCAGCAGTGAGTCTGGGGCCAACGTCCTGACTTTC. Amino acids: CASSESGANVLTF.

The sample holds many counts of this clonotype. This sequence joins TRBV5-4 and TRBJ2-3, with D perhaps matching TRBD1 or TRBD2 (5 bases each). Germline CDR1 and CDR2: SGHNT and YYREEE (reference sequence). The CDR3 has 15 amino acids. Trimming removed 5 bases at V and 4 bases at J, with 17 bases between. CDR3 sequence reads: CASRLRPGRADTQYF. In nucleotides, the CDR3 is TGTGCCAGCAGACTCCGCCCGGGACGTGCAGATACGCAGTATTTT. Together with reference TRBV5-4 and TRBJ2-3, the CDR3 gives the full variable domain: ETGVTQSPTHLIKTRGQQVTLRCSSQSGHNTVSWYQQALGQGPQFIFQYYREEENGRGNFPPRFSGLQFPNYSSELNVNALELDDSALYLCASRLRPGRADTQYFGPGTRLTVL.

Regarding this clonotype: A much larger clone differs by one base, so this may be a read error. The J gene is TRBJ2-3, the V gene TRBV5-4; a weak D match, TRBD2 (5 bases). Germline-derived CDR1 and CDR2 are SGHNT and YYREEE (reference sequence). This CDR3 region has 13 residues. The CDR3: CVSHGEPTDTQYF. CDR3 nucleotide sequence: TGTGTCAGCCACGGGGAGCCCACAGATACGCAGTATTTT.

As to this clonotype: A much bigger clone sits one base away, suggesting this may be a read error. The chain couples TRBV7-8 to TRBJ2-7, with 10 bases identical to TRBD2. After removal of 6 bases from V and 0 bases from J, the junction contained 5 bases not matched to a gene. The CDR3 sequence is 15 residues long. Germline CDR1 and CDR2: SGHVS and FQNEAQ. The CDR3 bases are TGTGCCAGCAGAGCCGGGACTAGCGTCTCCTACGAGCAGTACTTC. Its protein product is CASRAGTSVSYEQYF.

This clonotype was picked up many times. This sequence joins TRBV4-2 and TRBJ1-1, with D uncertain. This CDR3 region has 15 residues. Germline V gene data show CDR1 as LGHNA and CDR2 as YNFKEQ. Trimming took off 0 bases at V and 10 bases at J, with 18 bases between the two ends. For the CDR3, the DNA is TGTGCCAGCAGCCAAGACAGTTGGATAGTGAATGGAGCTTTCTTT. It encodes CASSQDSWIVNGAFF.

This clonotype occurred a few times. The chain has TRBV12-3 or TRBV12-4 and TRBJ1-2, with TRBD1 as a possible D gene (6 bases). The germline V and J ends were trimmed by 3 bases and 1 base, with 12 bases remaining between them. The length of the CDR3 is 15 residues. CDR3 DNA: TGTGCCAGCAGTTTGGGGACAAGATATAACTATGGCTACACCTTC. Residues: CASSLGTRYNYGYTF.

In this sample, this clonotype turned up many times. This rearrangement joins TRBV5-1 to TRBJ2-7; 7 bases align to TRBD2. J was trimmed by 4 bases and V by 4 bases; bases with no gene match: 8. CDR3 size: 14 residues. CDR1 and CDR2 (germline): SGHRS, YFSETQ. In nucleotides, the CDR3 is TGCGCCAGCAGCCTTGCGGGAGCACGGTACGAGCAGTACTTC. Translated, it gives CASSLAGARYEQYF.

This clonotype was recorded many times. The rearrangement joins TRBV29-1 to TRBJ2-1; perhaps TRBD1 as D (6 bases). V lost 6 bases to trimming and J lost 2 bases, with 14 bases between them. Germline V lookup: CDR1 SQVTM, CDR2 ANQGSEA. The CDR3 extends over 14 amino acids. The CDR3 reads CSVLTGIPYNEQFF. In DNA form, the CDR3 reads TGCAGCGTCCTGACAGGAATCCCCTACAATGAGCAGTTCTTC.

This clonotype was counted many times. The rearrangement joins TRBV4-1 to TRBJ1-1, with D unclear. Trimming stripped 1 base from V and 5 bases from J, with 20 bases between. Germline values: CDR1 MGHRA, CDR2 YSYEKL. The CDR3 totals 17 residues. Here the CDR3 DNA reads TGCGCCAGCAGCCAAGTGTCGGCAGGTCTTTCTGCTACTGAAGCTTTCTTT. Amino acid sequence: CASSQVSAGLSATEAFF.

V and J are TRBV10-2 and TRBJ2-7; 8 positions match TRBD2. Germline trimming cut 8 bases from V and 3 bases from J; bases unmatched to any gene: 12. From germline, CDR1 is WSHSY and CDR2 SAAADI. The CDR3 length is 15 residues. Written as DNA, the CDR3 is TGCGCCAGCGGCGAAGGACTAGCTGGGAGCTACGAGCAGTACTTC. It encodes CASGEGLAGSYEQYF.

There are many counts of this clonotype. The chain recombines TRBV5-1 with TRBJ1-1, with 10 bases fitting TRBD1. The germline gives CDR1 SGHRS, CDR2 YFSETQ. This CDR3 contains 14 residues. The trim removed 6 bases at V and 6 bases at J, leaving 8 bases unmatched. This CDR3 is CASNPGTGVAEAFF. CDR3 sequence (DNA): TGCGCCAGCAACCCCGGGACAGGGGTCGCTGAAGCTTTCTTT.

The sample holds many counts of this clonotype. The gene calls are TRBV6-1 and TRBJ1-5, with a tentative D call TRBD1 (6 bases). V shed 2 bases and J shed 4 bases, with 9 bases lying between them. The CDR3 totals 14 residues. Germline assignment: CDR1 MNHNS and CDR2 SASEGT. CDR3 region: CASSESGVNQPQHF. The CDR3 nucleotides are TGTGCCAGCAGTGAATCAGGGGTGAATCAGCCCCAGCATTTT.

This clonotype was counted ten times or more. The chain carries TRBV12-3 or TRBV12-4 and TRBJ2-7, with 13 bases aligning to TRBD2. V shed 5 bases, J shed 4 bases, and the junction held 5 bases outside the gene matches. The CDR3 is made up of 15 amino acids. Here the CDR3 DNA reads TGTGCCAGCAGTACTAGCGGGAGGGAAGTTTACGAGCAGTACTTC. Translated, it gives CASSTSGREVYEQYF.

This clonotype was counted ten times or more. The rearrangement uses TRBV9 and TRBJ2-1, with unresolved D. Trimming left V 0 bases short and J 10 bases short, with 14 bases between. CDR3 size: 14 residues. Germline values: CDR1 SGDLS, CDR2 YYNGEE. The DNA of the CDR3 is TGTGCCAGCAGCGTAGGTGGTTCTCCTCCCGAGCAGTTCTTC. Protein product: CASSVGGSPPEQFF.

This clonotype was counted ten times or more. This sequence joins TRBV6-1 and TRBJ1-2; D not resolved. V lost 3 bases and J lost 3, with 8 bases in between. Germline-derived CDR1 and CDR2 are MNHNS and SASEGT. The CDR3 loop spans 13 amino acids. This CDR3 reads CASSDRRDYGYTF. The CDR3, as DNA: TGTGCCAGCAGTGACAGACGAGACTATGGCTACACCTTC.

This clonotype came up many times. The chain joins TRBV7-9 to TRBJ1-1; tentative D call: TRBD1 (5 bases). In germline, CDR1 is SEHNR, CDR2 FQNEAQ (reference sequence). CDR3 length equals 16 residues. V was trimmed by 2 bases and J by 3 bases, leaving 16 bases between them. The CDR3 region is CASSLTGGGGHTEAFF. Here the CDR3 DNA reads TGTGCCAGCAGCTTAACCGGCGGGGGAGGGCACACTGAAGCTTTCTTT.

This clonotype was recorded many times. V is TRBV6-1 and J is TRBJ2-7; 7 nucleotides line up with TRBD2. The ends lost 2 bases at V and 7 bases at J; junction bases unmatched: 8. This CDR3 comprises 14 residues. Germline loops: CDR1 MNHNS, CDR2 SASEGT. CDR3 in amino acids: CASSEYHPRGEQYF. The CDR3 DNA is TGTGCCAGCAGTGAATACCACCCGCGGGGGGAGCAGTACTTC.